The sequence of this T cell receptor beta chain was determined in a study of shared clonotypes between healthy human individuals. A note on this clone: Its antigen is not known.

Clones were read by immunoSEQ multiplex PCR, and TCRdb kept only the in-frame ones, dropping some. The table includes 2 million to 2.5 million clones, 90% to 95% detected once. Study findings and constraints: Only a few donors were included, so the genetic and exposure-history diversity represented was limited. Sample collection involved blood only; tissue repertoires are likely different.

The sequenced material came from naive CD4+ T cells sorted from blood. Subset indicated: CD45RA+ positively selected. The clonotype comes from a man younger than 35 in good health.

The CDR3 sequence: CASSLVGIREYNEQFF. The CDR3 DNA reads as TGTGCCAGCAGCTTGGTCGGGATCCGGGAGTACAATGAGCAGTTCTTC. The rearrangement links TRBV5-4 to TRBJ2-1, with a possible D match to TRBD2 (6 bases). Looked up from germline, CDR1 is SGHNT and CDR2 is YYREEE (reference sequence). V shed 0 bases and J shed 4 bases, with 14 bases lying between them. This CDR3 has 16 residues.